This record concerns one T cell receptor beta chain sequence. This record comes from a study of blood T cell repertoires in COVID-19. TCRdb's copy holds only in-frame clones and misses some; the assay was immunoSEQ multiplex PCR. The sample shows about 380,000 clones, approximately 87% of them seen only once. Sequenced sample: PBMCs or T cells enriched from blood (not recorded which). The sequence was obtained from a man younger than 40 who had recovered from COVID-19.

The CDR3 sequence is CASSYSGDNNQPQHF. The CDR3 nucleotides are TGTGCCAGCAGTTACTCCGGGGACAACAATCAGCCCCAGCATTTT. This chain uses TRBV6-7 with TRBJ1-5; possible D gene TRBD1, 6 bases. TRBV6-7 is noted as an ORF with a role that remains uncertain. The CDR3 contains 15 residues. V lost 0 bases to trimming and J lost 3 bases, with 9 bases between them.